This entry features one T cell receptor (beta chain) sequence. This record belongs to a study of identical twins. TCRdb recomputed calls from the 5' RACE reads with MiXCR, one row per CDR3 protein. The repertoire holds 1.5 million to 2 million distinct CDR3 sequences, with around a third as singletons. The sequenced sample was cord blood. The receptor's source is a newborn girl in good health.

DNA for the CDR3: TGCGCCAGCAGCTTGTACGGAGGGAACTACGAGCAGTACTTC. It yields the protein CASSLYGGNYEQYF. V is TRBV5-1 and J is TRBJ2-7; the D gene is possibly TRBD2 (6 bases). The CDR3 is made up of 14 amino acids. Trimming pared 1 base from V and 3 bases from J, leaving 11 bases between. Germline lookup yields CDR1 SGHRS and CDR2 YFSETQ.